This paragraph reports one T cell receptor beta chain. No antigen is known for it. This specimen belongs to a study of blood T cells in healthy people across ages. Overall study findings and caveats: Diversity estimates drawn from one million T cells were deemed underestimates.

This CDR3 contains 13 residues. The trim removed 8 bases at V and 9 bases at J, leaving 13 bases unmatched. Germline V gene data show CDR1 as DFQATT and CDR2 as SNEGSKA (reference sequence). Drawn from each donor were ten milliliters of peripheral blood. A second PCR, run for roughly 7 to 11 cycles, used a sample-barcoded 5' primer plus a J-beta primer mix. TCRdb recomputed calls from the 5' RACE reads with MiXCR, one row per CDR3 protein. In the table there are hundreds of thousands of distinct CDR3 sequences, 58% of which are singletons. The sequence was obtained from a man aged 55-75 years in good health. The V call is TRBV20-1, the J call TRBJ2-1; TRBD2 agrees at 7 bases. Sequenced sample: blood. CDR3 loop: CSSQAGWVSEQFF. In DNA form, the CDR3 reads TGCAGTTCCCAAGCGGGGTGGGTCAGTGAGCAGTTCTTC.